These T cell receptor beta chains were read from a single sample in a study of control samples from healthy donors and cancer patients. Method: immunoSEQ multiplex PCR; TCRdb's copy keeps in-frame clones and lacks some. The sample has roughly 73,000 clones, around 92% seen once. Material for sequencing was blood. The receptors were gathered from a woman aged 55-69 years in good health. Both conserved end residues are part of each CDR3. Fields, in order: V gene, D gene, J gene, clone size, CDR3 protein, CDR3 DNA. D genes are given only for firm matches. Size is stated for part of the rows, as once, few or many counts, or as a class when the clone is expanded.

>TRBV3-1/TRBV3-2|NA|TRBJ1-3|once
CASSQGPTRNTIYF
TGTGCCAGCAGCCAAGGACCAACGAGAAACACCATATATTTT
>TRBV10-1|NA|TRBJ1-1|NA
CASSDEVLPNTEAFF
TGCGCCAGCAGTGACGAGGTACTCCCGAACACTGAAGCTTTCTTT
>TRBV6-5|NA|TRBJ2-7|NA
CASSYSIGDLSYEQYF
TGTGCCAGCAGTTACTCTATCGGGGACCTTTCTTACGAGCAGTACTTC
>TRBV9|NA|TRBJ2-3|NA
CASSVGQLFRTDTQYF
TGTGCCAGCAGCGTAGGACAGCTTTTCCGCACAGATACGCAGTATTTT
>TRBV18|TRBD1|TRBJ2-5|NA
CASSPGQGRETQYF
TGTGCCAGCTCACCTGGACAGGGTAGGGAGACCCAGTACTTC
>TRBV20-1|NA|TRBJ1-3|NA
CSASSQLGLPSGNTIYF
TGCAGTGCTAGTTCCCAACTTGGCCTCCCTTCTGGAAACACCATATATTTT
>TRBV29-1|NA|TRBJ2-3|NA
CSVLRGFSGADTQYF
TGCAGCGTTCTTCGGGGGTTTAGTGGCGCAGATACGCAGTATTTT
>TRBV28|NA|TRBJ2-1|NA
CASSFRGFEQFF
TGTGCCAGCAGTTTTCGGGGATTTGAGCAGTTCTTC
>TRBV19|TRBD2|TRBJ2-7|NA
CASSPILAGASHEQYF
TGTGCCAGTAGTCCGATACTAGCGGGAGCTTCCCACGAGCAGTACTTC
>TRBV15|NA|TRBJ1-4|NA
CATSRGMSNEKLFF
TGTGCCACCAGCAGGGGGATGTCTAATGAAAAACTGTTTTTT
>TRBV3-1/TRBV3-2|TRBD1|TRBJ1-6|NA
CASSPTGAGSPLHF
TGTGCCAGCAGCCCAACAGGGGCCGGCTCACCCCTCCACTTT
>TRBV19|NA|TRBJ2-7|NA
CASTVTGLSSYEQYF
TGTGCCAGTACCGTGACAGGACTCTCCTCCTACGAGCAGTACTTC
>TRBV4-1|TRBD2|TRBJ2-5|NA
CASSRYGIAGGQETQYF
TGCGCCAGCAGCCGATACGGGATAGCGGGAGGGCAAGAGACCCAGTACTTC
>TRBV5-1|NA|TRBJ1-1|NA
CASSSAQGWGESTEAFF
TGCGCCAGCAGCTCAGCACAGGGTTGGGGGGAGAGCACTGAAGCTTTCTTT
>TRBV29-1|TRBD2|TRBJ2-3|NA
CSVTREGDTQYF
TGCAGCGTTACGCGGGAGGGTGATACGCAGTATTTT
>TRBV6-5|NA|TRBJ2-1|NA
CASSWPGNNEQFF
TGTGCCAGCAGTTGGCCGGGTAATAATGAGCAGTTCTTC
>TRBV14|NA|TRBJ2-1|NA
CASSQVYGRDGNEQFF
TGTGCCAGCAGCCAAGTGTACGGGCGGGACGGTAATGAGCAGTTCTTC
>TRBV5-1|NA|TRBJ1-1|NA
CATRRGAASNMNTEAFF
TGCGCCACCCGACGGGGAGCCGCTTCCAATATGAACACTGAAGCTTTCTTT
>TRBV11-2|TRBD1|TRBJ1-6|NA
CASSLAGGGNSPLHF
TGTGCCAGCAGCTTAGCAGGGGGCGGTAATTCACCCCTCCACTTT
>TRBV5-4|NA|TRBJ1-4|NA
CASSSDPLGEKLFF
TGTGCCAGCAGCTCGGACCCGCTAGGTGAAAAACTGTTTTTT
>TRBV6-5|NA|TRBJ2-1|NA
CASSYSGRSRNEQFF
TGTGCCAGCAGTTATTCAGGACGATCCCGGAATGAGCAGTTCTTC
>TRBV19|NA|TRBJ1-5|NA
CASSIRGQPQHF
TGTGCCAGTAGTATACGGGGTCAGCCCCAGCATTTT
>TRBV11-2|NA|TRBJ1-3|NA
CASTIRVGSGNTIYF
TGTGCCAGCACCATACGAGTGGGTTCTGGAAACACCATATATTTT
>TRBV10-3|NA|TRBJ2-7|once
CAISVGGAYEQYF
TGTGCCATCAGTGTTGGGGGAGCCTACGAGCAGTACTTC
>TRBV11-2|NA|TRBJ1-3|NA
CASSLAVAVSGNTIYF
TGTGCCAGCAGCTTGGCTGTCGCAGTCTCTGGAAACACCATATATTTT
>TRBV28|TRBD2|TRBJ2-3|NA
CASSLIPPGGGGSTDTQYF
TGTGCCAGCAGTTTAATCCCGCCGGGGGGTGGGGGAAGCACAGATACGCAGTATTTT
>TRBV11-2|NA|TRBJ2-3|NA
CASSPGQQVDTQYF
TGTGCCAGCAGCCCTGGACAGCAAGTCGATACGCAGTATTTT
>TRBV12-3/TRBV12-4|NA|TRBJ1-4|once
CASSSPGGEKLFF
TGTGCCAGCAGTTCCCCCGGGGGTGAAAAACTGTTTTTT
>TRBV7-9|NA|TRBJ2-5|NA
CAGSGTKETQYF
TGTGCCGGGAGCGGCACTAAAGAGACCCAGTACTTC
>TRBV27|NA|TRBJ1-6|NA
CASSLEPISNSPLHF
TGTGCCAGCAGTTTAGAGCCAATCTCTAATTCACCCCTCCACTTT
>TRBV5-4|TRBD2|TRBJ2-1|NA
CASSSAGGSYNEQFF
TGTGCCAGCAGCTCCGCAGGCGGGAGTTACAATGAGCAGTTCTTC
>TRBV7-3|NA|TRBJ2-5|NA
CASNPGVRETQYF
TGTGCCAGCAATCCGGGAGTCAGAGAGACCCAGTACTTC
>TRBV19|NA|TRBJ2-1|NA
CASSSLSGTRAGNEQFF
TGTGCCAGTAGTTCACTCTCCGGGACTCGTGCCGGCAATGAGCAGTTCTTC
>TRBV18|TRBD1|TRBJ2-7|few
CASSTGQGSTGEQYF
TGTGCCAGCTCAACTGGACAGGGGTCTACGGGCGAGCAGTACTTC
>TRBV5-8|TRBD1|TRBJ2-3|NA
CASSLGATGTGGGDTQYF
TGTGCCAGCAGCTTGGGGGCAACCGGGACAGGGGGTGGAGATACGCAGTATTTT
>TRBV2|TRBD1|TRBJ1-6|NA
CASRRDRSSYNSPLHF
TGTGCCAGCAGGCGGGACAGAAGCTCCTATAATTCACCCCTCCACTTT
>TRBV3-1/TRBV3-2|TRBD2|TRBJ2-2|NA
CASSPSPGLAGVNTGELFF
TGTGCCAGCAGCCCTTCTCCGGGACTAGCGGGAGTGAACACCGGGGAGCTGTTTTTT
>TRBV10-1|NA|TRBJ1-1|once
CASSEWTGTRAFF
TGCGCCAGCAGTGAGTGGACCGGGACTCGGGCTTTCTTT
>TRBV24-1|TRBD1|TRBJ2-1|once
CATSDPGQGARNEQFF
TGTGCCACCAGTGACCCGGGGCAGGGGGCGCGAAATGAGCAGTTCTTC